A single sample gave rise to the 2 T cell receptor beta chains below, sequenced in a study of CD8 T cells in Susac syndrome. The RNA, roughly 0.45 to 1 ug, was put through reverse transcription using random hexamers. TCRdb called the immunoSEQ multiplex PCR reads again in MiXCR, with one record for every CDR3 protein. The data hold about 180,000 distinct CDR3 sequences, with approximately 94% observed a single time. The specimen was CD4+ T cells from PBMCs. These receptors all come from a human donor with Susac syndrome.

CDR3 protein: CASSLGQGIGYGYTF. The CDR3 DNA reads as TGTGCCAGCAGCTTAGGCCAGGGCATAGGGTATGGCTACACCTTC. The chain employs TRBV11-2 and TRBJ1-2; D possibly corresponds to TRBD1 (5 bases). Germline V gene sequence: CDR1 SGHAT, CDR2 FQNNGV. CDR3 length equals 15 residues. V gave up 1 base and J gave up 5 bases, with 14 bases separating them.

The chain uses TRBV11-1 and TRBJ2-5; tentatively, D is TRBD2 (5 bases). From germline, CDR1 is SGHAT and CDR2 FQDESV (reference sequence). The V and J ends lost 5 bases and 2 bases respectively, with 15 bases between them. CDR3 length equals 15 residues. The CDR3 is CASSPERIRQETQYF. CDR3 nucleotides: TGTGCCAGCAGCCCCGAGCGGATTCGACAAGAGACCCAGTACTTC.